This T cell receptor (beta chain) was documented in a study of T-cell memory formation after mild COVID-19. TCRdb used MiXCR to reprocess the 5' RACE reads, holding one entry per CDR3 protein. The sample comprises over 70,000 distinct CDR3 sequences, about 13% of which are singletons, and over 25% rests with the top ten. Deletions cut 7 bases from V and 12 bases from J, with 17 bases between. Germline V gene data show CDR1 as SGHKS and CDR2 as YYEKEE (reference sequence). This CDR3 spans 13 amino acids. Sample: PBMCs or a T cell subset sorted from them (not recorded which). This receptor was obtained from an adult woman who had mild COVID-19 (a few samples of this study predate the infection). Cell type and time point are not known. This chain links TRBV5-5 with TRBJ1-6; a weak D match, TRBD1 (6 bases). Here the CDR3 reads CASSRGDTQPLHF. CDR3 coding DNA: TGTGCCAGCTCCCGGGGGGACACTCAACCCCTCCACTTT.